A selection of T cell receptor beta chains follows, all from one sample in a study of metastatic and nonmetastatic thyroid tumors. Via MiXCR, TCRdb re-called the PCR reads. This sample yields around 35,000 clones, of which over 15% are seen a single time; approximately 4.6% belongs to the top ten. The sequenced sample consisted of blood. The receptors were gathered from a female donor with papillary thyroid cancer or a benign thyroid nodule (not recorded which). Some clones in this sample may be carry-over from other donors' samples. Each CDR3 is given with its conserved first and last residue. The order of the fields is V gene, clone size, D gene, J gene, CDR3 protein, CDR3 DNA. A D gene is named only where the DNA matches it firmly. Only part of the rows carry a size: once, few, many, or a class if the clone is expanded.

v_call: TRBV5-1
clone_size: once
d_call: NA
j_call: TRBJ2-2
cdr3_aa: CARRARSTGELFF
cdr3_nt: TGCGCCAGAAGAGCTAGATCCACCGGGGAGCTGTTTTTT

v_call: TRBV7-8
clone_size: many
d_call: TRBD2
j_call: TRBJ2-1
cdr3_aa: CASTLFYPAPGGGAWNEQFF
cdr3_nt: TGTGCCAGCACCTTATTTTATCCAGCCCCGGGCGGGGGGGCGTGGAATGAGCAGTTCTTC

v_call: TRBV28
clone_size: NA
d_call: NA
j_call: TRBJ2-7
cdr3_aa: CASRRTAYDSYEQYF
cdr3_nt: TGTGCCAGCAGACGGACGGCCTACGACTCCTACGAGCAGTACTTC

v_call: TRBV30
clone_size: many
d_call: NA
j_call: TRBJ1-4
cdr3_aa: CAWNGAEGNEKLFF
cdr3_nt: TGTGCCTGGAACGGGGCGGAAGGAAATGAAAAACTGTTTTTT

v_call: TRBV7-3
clone_size: many
d_call: NA
j_call: TRBJ2-3
cdr3_aa: CASSPSGARDTQYF
cdr3_nt: TGTGCCAGCAGCCCATCAGGGGCCAGGGATACGCAGTATTTT

v_call: TRBV2
clone_size: many
d_call: NA
j_call: TRBJ1-4
cdr3_aa: CASSEFGLGRATNEKLFF
cdr3_nt: TGTGCCAGCAGTGAATTTGGGTTAGGACGGGCAACTAATGAAAAACTGTTTTTT

v_call: TRBV6-1
clone_size: medium-sized
d_call: NA
j_call: TRBJ1-6
cdr3_aa: CASSLFRGYNSPLHF
cdr3_nt: TGTGCCAGCAGCTTATTCAGGGGCTATAATTCACCCCTCCACTTT

v_call: TRBV11-3
clone_size: NA
d_call: TRBD1
j_call: TRBJ2-7
cdr3_aa: CASSSPGTGEDEQYF
cdr3_nt: TGTGCCAGCAGCTCTCCCGGGACAGGGGAAGACGAGCAGTACTTC

v_call: TRBV2
clone_size: many
d_call: NA
j_call: TRBJ2-5
cdr3_aa: CASSESRLETQYF
cdr3_nt: TGTGCCAGCAGTGAATCTAGGTTGGAGACCCAGTACTTC

v_call: TRBV5-1
clone_size: many
d_call: TRBD2
j_call: TRBJ2-1
cdr3_aa: CASSLSGGYNEQFF
cdr3_nt: TGCGCCAGCAGCTTGAGCGGGGGGTACAATGAGCAGTTCTTC